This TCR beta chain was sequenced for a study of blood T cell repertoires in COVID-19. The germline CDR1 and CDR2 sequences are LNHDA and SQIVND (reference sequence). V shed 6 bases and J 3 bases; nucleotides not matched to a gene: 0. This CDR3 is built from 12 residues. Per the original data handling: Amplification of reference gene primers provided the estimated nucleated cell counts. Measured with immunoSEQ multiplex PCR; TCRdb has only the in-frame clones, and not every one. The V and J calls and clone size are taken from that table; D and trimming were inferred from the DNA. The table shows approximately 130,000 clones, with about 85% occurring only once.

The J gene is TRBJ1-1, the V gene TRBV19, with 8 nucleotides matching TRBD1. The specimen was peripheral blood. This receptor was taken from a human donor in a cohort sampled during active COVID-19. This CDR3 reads CASSRGHTEAFF. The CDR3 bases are TGTGCCAGTAGCAGGGGGCACACTGAAGCTTTCTTT.